The sequence of this T cell receptor (beta chain) was determined in a study of shared T cell receptors in the human thymus. TCRdb keeps only in-frame clones here, not all; method: immunoSEQ multiplex PCR. The data contain approximately 580,000 clones, approximately 80% of them singletons. J gave up 4 bases and V 3 bases, and 9 bases lay outside the gene matches. Germline V lookup: CDR1 SGHRS, CDR2 YFSETQ. CDR3 length: 15 amino acids. These same data were also listed under a study on human thymus T cells. This second study says: Corrective surgery for congenital heart defects was being performed on the healthy Finnish infants who were the donors. The thymus was resected at corrective cardiac surgery. Thymic and blood repertoires seemed to show skewed V and J gene use. Related work showed strongly overlapping thymic repertoires across unrelated individuals.

The chain uses TRBV5-1 and TRBJ2-7; 8 bases line up with TRBD1. The clonotype was recovered from a boy under two years old with a congenital heart defect. The sequenced sample was thymocytes. The CDR3 region is CASSWAGTGPYEQYF. Here the CDR3 DNA reads TGCGCCAGCAGCTGGGCCGGGACAGGACCTTACGAGCAGTACTTC.